The 5 T cell receptor beta chains reported below all come from one sample, sequenced in a study of blood T cell repertoires in COVID-19. The method was immunoSEQ multiplex PCR; TCRdb's version includes in-frame clones alone and lacks a portion of them. The table has roughly 300,000 clones, around 87% seen once. The sequenced material came from peripheral blood. The receptors originated from a woman aged 45 to 65 who had recovered from COVID-19.

The DNA of the CDR3 is TGTGCCAGCAGCTTAGCAGCACAGACAACTTACGAGCAGTACTTC. Residues: CASSLAAQTTYEQYF. V usage is TRBV7-2 and J usage is TRBJ2-7; D gene unclear. Germline V lookup: CDR1 SGHTA, CDR2 FQGNSA. V lost 0 bases and J lost 4, with 13 bases in between. The length of the CDR3 is 15 residues.

There are a few counts of this clone. This chain connects TRBV7-8 to TRBJ2-2; TRBD2 might be the D (6 bases). The ends were cut back, 7 bases at V and 4 bases at J, with 19 bases in the middle. CDR3 size: 16 residues. Germline CDR1 and CDR2: SGHVS and FQNEAQ. CDR3 nucleotides: TGTGCCAGCATTCCTTCGGTGGGGGGTACCACCGGGGAGCTGTTTTTT. This encodes CASIPSVGGTTGELFF.

The chain couples TRBV28 to TRBJ1-2; 12 bases are a match to TRBD1. The V and J ends lost 5 bases and 7 bases, in that order; junction bases with no gene match: 8. Germline-derived CDR1 and CDR2 are MDHEN and SYDVKM. This CDR3 has 15 residues. This CDR3 reads CASSPWGDRGPGYTF. In DNA form, the CDR3 reads TGTGCCAGCAGTCCCTGGGGGGACAGGGGGCCTGGCTACACCTTC.

The CDR3 sequence is CASSLDSGGRFF. DNA of the CDR3: TGTGCCAGCAGCTTAGACTCGGGAGGGCGGTTCTTC. The V gene is TRBV7-2, the J gene TRBJ2-1; TRBD2 agrees at 8 bases. Germline values: CDR1 SGHTA, CDR2 FQGNSA. With 1 base clipped from V and 15 bases from J, the junction kept 5 bases outside the gene matches. The CDR3 is 12 residues long. Using reference TRBV7-2 and TRBJ2-1 for the parts outside the CDR3, the full variable domain is GAGVSQSPSNKVTEKGKDVELRCDPISGHTALYWYRQSLGQGLEFLIYFQGNSAPDKSGLPSDRFSAERTGGSVSTLTIQRTQQEDSAVYLCASSLDSGGRFFGPGTRLTVL.

This rearrangement joins TRBV19 to TRBJ2-3; 9 nucleotides match TRBD1. This CDR3 region has 15 residues. CDR1 is LNHDA and CDR2 is SQIVND in the germline V gene (reference sequence). V was pared by 4 bases and J by 6 bases, with 8 bases of the junction left unmatched. The DNA for the CDR3 is TGTGCCAGTAGTACGGGACAGGGTTACTCTGATACGCAGTATTTT. Its translation: CASSTGQGYSDTQYF.